These T cell receptor beta chains were read from a single sample in a study of OX40 agonist ivuxolimab in advanced cancers. Here immunoSEQ multiplex PCR was the method, and the copy in TCRdb shows in-frame clones only, minus some. The sample shows roughly 23,000 clones, 70% to 85% of them seen only once. This material consisted of CD4+ or CD8+ T cells sorted from blood, taken in a trial of the OX40 agonist ivuxolimab. The receptors come from an adult with an advanced solid tumor such as melanoma, head and neck, liver or kidney cancer. Both conserved end residues are part of each CDR3. The D gene is left open where the match is weak. Clone size is given for some rows only: seen once, a few or many times, or a class if the clone is expanded.

>TRBV5-3|-|TRBJ1-2|-
TGTGCCAGAAGCTCTATCTTCCGGGACGGAGGGTTTTATGGCTACACCTTC
CARSSIFRDGGFYGYTF
>TRBV4-2|-|TRBJ1-6|-
TGTGCCAGCAGCCAGCCTGAGAGCTCCTATAATTCACCCCTCCACTTT
CASSQPESSYNSPLHF
>TRBV2|few|TRBJ2-3|TRBD1
TGTGCCAGCAGTGGGCAGGGGGCTGACACAGATACGCAGTATTTT
CASSGQGADTDTQYF
>TRBV6-5|medium-sized|TRBJ2-7|TRBD1
TGTGCCAGCAGTTACGGGACAGGGGGCAACGAGCAGTACTTC
CASSYGTGGNEQYF
>TRBV5-4|few|TRBJ1-1|TRBD1
TGTGCCAGCAGCCGTTCGACAGGGGTCACTGAAGCTTTCTTT
CASSRSTGVTEAFF
>TRBV19|-|TRBJ2-7|-
TGTGCCAGTAGTATATATAGCAGGTCCTACGAGCAGTACTTC
CASSIYSRSYEQYF
>TRBV11-1|-|TRBJ2-5|TRBD1
TGTGCCAGCAGCTTGTGGGGACAGGGAGAAGAGACCCAGTACTTC
CASSLWGQGEETQYF
>TRBV11-2|medium-sized|TRBJ2-5|-
TGTGCCAGCAGGGGACCCCTGTGGGGAGAGACCCAGTACTTC
CASRGPLWGETQYF
>TRBV7-9|-|TRBJ2-2|-
TGTGCCCTGCGGGGTACCGGGATCACCACCGGGGAGCTGTTTTTT
CALRGTGITTGELFF
>TRBV11-2|-|TRBJ1-1|-
TGTGCCAGCAGCTTACGACAGAACACTGAAGCTTTCTTT
CASSLRQNTEAFF
>TRBV6-6|-|TRBJ1-2|-
TGTGCCAGCAGTTACTTGGGGCCAGATAACTATGGCTACACCTTC
CASSYLGPDNYGYTF
>TRBV9|-|TRBJ2-1|TRBD2
TGTGCCAGCAGCGCGACTAGCGGGGGGTATGGGTACAATGAGCAGTTCTTC
CASSATSGGYGYNEQFF
>TRBV19|-|TRBJ2-7|-
TGTGCCAGTAGATCTAGCTACGAGCAGTACTTC
CASRSSYEQYF
>TRBV4-3|-|TRBJ1-5|-
TGCGCCAGCAGCCAAGAGGCGTGGGGGGATCAGCCCCAGCATTTT
CASSQEAWGDQPQHF
>TRBV7-9|-|TRBJ1-2|TRBD1
TGTGCCAGCAGCTTAGTAACGCGGACAGGGTTGCATGGCTACACCTTC
CASSLVTRTGLHGYTF
>TRBV9|-|TRBJ2-5|-
TGTGCCAGCAGCGTAAACCGGGGTGGCGAGACCCAGTACTTC
CASSVNRGGETQYF
>TRBV6-5|-|TRBJ2-3|TRBD1
TGTGCCAGCAGTCCCGGACAGGGGTGGACAGATACGCAGTATTTT
CASSPGQGWTDTQYF
>TRBV19|few|TRBJ1-1|-
TGTGCCAGTAGTTGGGGCAGAACTGAAGCTTTCTTT
CASSWGRTEAFF
>TRBV13|few|TRBJ2-5|TRBD2
TGTGCCAGCAGCCCGAAGCAAGCGGGGTGGGAAGAGACCCAGTACTTC
CASSPKQAGWEETQYF
>TRBV5-5|-|TRBJ1-2|-
TGTGCCAGCAGCTTAGGCGTGGCTTGGGGCTACACCTTC
CASSLGVAWGYTF
>TRBV2|-|TRBJ1-1|-
TGTGCCAGCAGTGCCAGGAGGGGCTACACTGAAGCTTTCTTT
CASSARRGYTEAFF
>TRBV27|-|TRBJ2-7|-
TGTGCCAGCAGTTTTTCGGCGGGACACTACTCCTACGAGCAGTACTTC
CASSFSAGHYSYEQYF
>TRBV4-1|few|TRBJ1-5|-
TGCGCCAGCAGCCAAGGGACGGATTATAGCAATCAGCCCCAGCATTTT
CASSQGTDYSNQPQHF
>TRBV2|-|TRBJ2-5|TRBD2
TGTGCCAGCAGTGGAGAAAGCGGGGGCTACCAAGAGACCCAGTACTTC
CASSGESGGYQETQYF
>TRBV11-2|few|TRBJ2-2|-
TGTGCCAGCAGCTTCGTCTTGGGGTCCGGGGAGCTGTTTTTT
CASSFVLGSGELFF
>TRBV7-8|-|TRBJ1-5|-
TGTGCCAGCAGCTCCCACCGGGCCCCCGCACCCAATCGGCCCCAGCATTTT
CASSSHRAPAPNRPQHF
>TRBV4-1|-|TRBJ2-7|-
TGCGCCAGCAGCCAACTCGCTACGGCACGGACGGGATCGGGCGAGCAGTACTTC
CASSQLATARTGSGEQYF
>TRBV4-2|-|TRBJ1-5|-
TGTGCCAGCAGCCAAGATCAGGGAAGCAATCAGCCCCAGCATTTT
CASSQDQGSNQPQHF
>TRBV6-6|-|TRBJ2-1|-
TGTGCCAGCACCCTCTACAATGAGCAGTTCTTC
CASTLYNEQFF
>TRBV7-9|-|TRBJ2-7|-
TGTGCCAGCAGCTCGCGGGTTTCCTACGAGCAGTACTTC
CASSSRVSYEQYF
>TRBV5-6|once|TRBJ2-1|-
TGTGCCAGCAGCTTTGGCAGCTCCTACAATGAGCAGTTCTTC
CASSFGSSYNEQFF
>TRBV27|-|TRBJ2-3|TRBD2
TGTGCCAGCAGCCTACTAGCGGGGGGGCCCACAGATACGCAGTATTTT
CASSLLAGGPTDTQYF